This T cell receptor beta chain appears in the sequencing data of a study of T-cell memory formation after mild COVID-19 (dated by TCRdb to the early 2020s). Study-level background: TCR sequence clusters from the two donors were found to be largely donor specific. T-cell clones expanding and contracting after mild COVID-19 in a couple of donors were tracked by longitudinal TCRalpha and TCRbeta repertoire sequencing. The cohort comprised two young, previously healthy adult volunteers, one female and one male. What the work shows at the level of the full study, not this receptor alone: Only a couple of mild cases were covered by the study, and larger cohorts that include severe cases with pre-infection samples were considered necessary. SARS-CoV-2 specificity was not confirmed for the second-wave clones peaking on day 37. Contracting CD4+ clones turned up mainly in the CM and EM memory subsets, whereas EMRA was where CD8+ clones were enriched. The detection of some responding clones in pre-infection memory suggests that pre-existing cross-reactive memory T cells joined the SARS-CoV-2 response. From day 15 to 85, contracting clones showed balanced CD4/CD8 phenotypes, whereas a second wave of clones that expanded from day 15 to 37 leaned towards CD4+.

PBMCs were isolated by Ficoll-Paque density gradient centrifugation. Cut back by 1 base and 0 bases, the V and J ends lie 9 bases apart. Per the germline V gene, LGHNA is the CDR1 and YSLEER is the CDR2. The CDR3 has 16 amino acids, counting the end cysteine and phenylalanine. The entry retains the CDR3 DNA only, 48 bases that are in frame from base 1. This clonotype was seen repeatedly, ten times or more. Its antigen is currently not known. No quality values exist for individual bases; no much larger clone is one base distant. Sequencing was carried out with an Illumina NovaSeq 6000. TCRalpha and TCRbeta cDNA libraries were built by 5'RACE with constant-segment primers, adding sample barcodes and unique molecular identifiers. RNA was extracted from every sample with Trizol reagent. Library amplification was performed in two PCR steps, and a second sample barcode and Illumina TruSeq adapters were introduced in the second step. Sequencing of the libraries was done on an Illumina NovaSeq, producing 2 x 150 bp paired-end reads. In the paper's pipeline: The reads were demultiplexed and collapsed into UMI-guided consensus sequences using migec v1.2.7. Using mixcr v2.1.11, UMI consensuses were aligned to TRA and TRB V and J templates and then assembled into clonotypes. A clonotype was counted as expanded or contracted only if both edgeR and NoisET called the change significant, with noise models trained on biological replicates. edgeR calls used a false discovery rate-adjusted p below 0.01 and a log2 fold-change threshold of 1. As an exploratory analysis of dynamics, max-normalized trajectories of the 1000 most abundant clonotypes were examined with PCA combined with hierarchical clustering. Each responding clone was given a CD4 or CD8 phenotype based on the CD4+ and CD8+ repertoires, which had been sequenced separately. The public sequencing data were trimmed at Q25 with fastp and processed into clonotypes with MiXCR by TCRdb, which kept only in-frame beta chains. Each entry merges the rows of one CDR3 protein and shows their most common DNA and genes. V and J calls and clone size were set by TCRdb, not the authors. A total of 500,000 to 650,000 distinct CDR3 sequences appear in this sample, less than 25% of them only once. About 8.7% of the sample lies in the top ten.

The rearranged chain carries TRBV4-3 and TRBJ2-2, with the D segment identity uncertain. Sequenced input: PBMCs or a T cell subset sorted from them (not recorded which). The source is an adult woman who had mild COVID-19 (a few samples of this study predate the infection). The sample titles of this study are shuffled in the database, so cell type and time point are left out; the donor was told from shared clones. CDR3 sequence: CASSQGTFANTGELFF. The DNA sequence is given as TGCGCCAGCAGCCAAGGAACGTTCGCGAACACCGGGGAGCTGTTTTTT.